Each of the 2 T cell receptor beta chains below was sequenced from the same sample in a study of spatial heterogeneity in lung cancer. The sample's time point: sample taken at primary tumor resection. TCRdb re-derived calls from the 5' RACE reads in MiXCR, one entry per CDR3 protein. This sample carries about 48,000 distinct CDR3 sequences, roughly 5.2% of them seen once, and the ten largest clones take around 10%. The sample consisted of PBMCs, taken at surgery. Receptors were obtained from a male donor with early-stage non-small cell lung cancer.

At least ten counts were recorded for this clonotype. The J gene is TRBJ2-5, the V gene TRBV6-5; D call uncertain. There are 12 residues in the CDR3. Trimming cost V 0 bases and J 5 bases, with 4 bases left between them. The germline V gene has CDR1 MNHEY and CDR2 SVGAGI. The CDR3 DNA follows: TGTGCCAGCAGTTACTCCGGGGAGACCCAGTACTTC. Protein sequence: CASSYSGETQYF.

This clonotype has at least ten counts. The rearrangement joins TRBV20-1 to TRBJ2-2; D is possibly TRBD2 (5 bases). Germline values: CDR1 DFQATT, CDR2 SNEGSKA (reference sequence). Trimming left V 5 bases short and J 1 base short, with 8 bases between. This CDR3 spans 13 amino acids. The CDR3 here is CSARRVNTGELFF. The CDR3 DNA reads as TGCAGTGCTCGGCGGGTGAACACCGGGGAGCTGTTTTTT.